A single sample gave rise to the 9 T cell receptor beta chains below, sequenced in a study of cytomegalovirus exposure and HLA in healthy donors. Researchers ran the PCR with 60 Vbeta and 13 Jbeta primers. The table came from immunoSEQ multiplex PCR; TCRdb's copy has only in-frame clones and leaves some out. This sample has 150,000 to 200,000 clones, with roughly 80% found just once. Material: PBMCs. The source of these receptors is a male donor in good health and CMV-seropositive.

V and J are TRBV7-6 and TRBJ2-5, with 8 bases fitting TRBD2. The germline gives CDR1 SGHVS, CDR2 FNYEAQ. The CDR3 runs 15 residues. V trimming: 1 base; J trimming: 5 bases; junction bases outside the gene matches: 6. CDR3 nucleotides: TGTGCCAGCAGCTTAGACGGGGGGGTCGGGGAGACCCAGTACTTC. Translated: CASSLDGGVGETQYF.

This clone occurred a few times. The chain joins TRBV19 to TRBJ2-7, with a weak D call TRBD2 (6 bases). Germline V CDR1 and CDR2: LNHDA, SQIVND (reference sequence). The ends were cut back, 6 bases at V and 7 bases at J, with 16 bases in the middle. The CDR3 sequence is 13 residues long. CDR3 coding DNA: TGTGCCAGTAGATTCAGGACCGCGGGGGAGCAGTACTTC. It codes for CASRFRTAGEQYF.

This clone was found a few times. The chain uses TRBV19 and TRBJ2-3; 10 nucleotides line up with TRBD1. The CDR3 totals 19 residues. CDR1 is LNHDA, CDR2 SQIVND, per germline (reference sequence). Trimming took 8 bases from V and 0 from J; bases not matched to a gene: 17. The CDR3 region has the DNA TGTGCCAGTCGCAATATCGAACCCGGGACAGGGGTTAGCACAGATACGCAGTATTTT. This gives the protein CASRNIEPGTGVSTDTQYF.

This chain connects TRBV30 to TRBJ1-1; 9 positions agree with TRBD1. Germline CDR1 reads GTSNPN; CDR2 reads SVGIG (reference sequence). The trim removed 3 bases at V and 5 bases at J, leaving 4 bases unmatched. This CDR3 has 13 residues. The DNA of the CDR3 is TGTGCCTGGAGAACGACAGGGGGTACTGAAGCTTTCTTT. As protein: CAWRTTGGTEAFF.

In its sample, this clone was seen once. The CDR3 loop is CASSPGTGPTGELFF. The CDR3 DNA sequence: TGCGCCAGCAGCCCAGGGACAGGGCCAACCGGGGAGCTGTTTTTT. This chain joins TRBV4-3 and TRBJ2-2; TRBD1 matches 9 bases. V lost 4 bases to trimming and J lost 5 bases; unmatched junction nucleotides: 5. Germline CDR1 LGHNA, CDR2 YSLEER. There are 15 residues in the CDR3.

The rearrangement links TRBV18 to TRBJ1-2; D unclear. CDR1 is KGHSH and CDR2 is LQKENI in the germline V gene. V shed 9 bases and J shed 0 bases, with 11 bases lying between them. The CDR3 has 13 residues. CDR3 sequence (DNA): TGTGCCAGTTCGGACGGGACTAACTATGGCTACACCTTC. It codes for CASSDGTNYGYTF. The full variable domain, with the rest looked up from reference TRBV18 and TRBJ1-2, is NAGVMQNPRHLVRRRGQEARLRCSPMKGHSHVYWYRQLPEEGLKFMVYLQKENIIDESGMPKERFSAEFPKEGPSILRIQQVVRGDSAAYFCASSDGTNYGYTFGSGTRLTVV.

This clone was recorded once. The V gene is TRBV7-8, the J gene TRBJ1-2; D remains ambiguous. Germline-derived CDR1 and CDR2 are SGHVS and FQNEAQ. The CDR3 has 15 residues. V was clipped by 5 bases and J by 4 bases, with 17 bases between them. The CDR3 is CASSPRFQEGYGYTF. In DNA form, the CDR3 reads TGTGCCAGCAGCCCTCGGTTCCAGGAGGGCTATGGCTACACCTTC.

This chain connects TRBV10-3 to TRBJ1-1; D is perhaps TRBD1 (5 bases). CDR3 length: 15 residues. Germline V gene lookup returns CDR1 ENHRY and CDR2 SYGVKD. V shed 0 bases and J shed 8 bases, with 16 bases lying between them. The CDR3: CAISESGLGPPEAFF. CDR3 bases: TGTGCCATCAGTGAGTCAGGATTGGGGCCTCCCGAAGCTTTCTTT.

The gene calls are TRBV4-1 and TRBJ2-2; D unclear. The CDR3 loop spans 17 amino acids. Trimming took off 4 bases at V and 5 bases at J, with 20 bases between the two ends. The germline gives CDR1 MGHRA, CDR2 YSYEKL. CDR3 DNA: TGCGCCAGCAGCCCTGAGTCGGTTTTGCTCCTAACCGGGGAGCTGTTTTTT. Protein product: CASSPESVLLLTGELFF.